This T cell receptor (beta chain) was sequenced during a study of T cell responses to AZD1222 COVID-19 vaccine. Assay: immunoSEQ multiplex PCR; the TCRdb copy retains only in-frame clones and omits some. The table lists more than 100,000 clones, 87% of them singletons. Second-dose intervals of approximately 4 or approximately 12 weeks were pooled. The V gene's germline CDR1 is SNHLY and CDR2 FYNNEI. V was pared by 6 bases and J by 7 bases, with 9 bases of the junction left unmatched. This CDR3 region has 15 residues. Specimen: peripheral blood, collected 28 days after the second AZD1222 dose. V and J are TRBV2 and TRBJ1-6; 7 nucleotides line up with TRBD1. The source is an adult who received the AZD1222 COVID-19 vaccine. The CDR3: CASRTQGVTNSPLHF. The DNA for the CDR3 is TGTGCCAGCAGGACCCAGGGGGTAACGAATTCACCCCTCCACTTT.